The present entry profiles one TCR beta chain with its context. The antigen is not known. CDR1 is WSHSY and CDR2 is SAAADI in the germline V gene. The CDR3 is 17 residues long. V shed 4 bases, J shed 9 bases, and the junction held 14 bases outside the gene matches. The data originate from a study of PD-1 blockade in classical Hodgkin lymphoma. Turning to the study itself: Treatment was intravenous nivolumab, 3 mg/kg every 2 weeks, until progression.

Assay used: immunoSEQ multiplex PCR; TCRdb lists only in-frame clones, some missing. This sample carries about 64,000 clones, under 95% of them seen once, and the ten largest clones take about a tenth. General study findings and limits: It was CD4+ TCR diversity, not CD8+, that rose significantly by C4D1.

Time point reported: cycle 4 day 1 (C4D1), after more than five weeks of nivolumab. All trial patients relapsed after autologous stem cell transplantation. The sequencing here drew on peripheral blood mononuclear cells (PBMCs), taken before the fourth cycle of nivolumab. The rearrangement joins TRBV10-2 to TRBJ2-1; 11 bases are a match to TRBD2. This receptor was identified in a human donor with classical Hodgkin lymphoma. The DNA for the CDR3 is TGCGCCAGCAGTGTCGACTTTAGCGGGGGGGCCTTGGGTGAGCAGTTCTTC. Its protein product is CASSVDFSGGALGEQFF.